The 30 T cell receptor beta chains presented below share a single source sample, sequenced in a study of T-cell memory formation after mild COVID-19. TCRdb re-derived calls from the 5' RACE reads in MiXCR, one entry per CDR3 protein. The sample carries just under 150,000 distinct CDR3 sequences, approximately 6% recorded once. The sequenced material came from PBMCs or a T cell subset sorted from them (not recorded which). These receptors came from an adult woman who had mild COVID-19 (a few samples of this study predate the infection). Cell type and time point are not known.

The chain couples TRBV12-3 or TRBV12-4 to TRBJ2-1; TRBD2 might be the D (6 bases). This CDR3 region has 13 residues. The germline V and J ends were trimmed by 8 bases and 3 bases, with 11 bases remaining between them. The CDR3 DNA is TGTGCCAGCCGCGACGGGAGCTACAATGAGCAGTTCTTC. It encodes CASRDGSYNEQFF.

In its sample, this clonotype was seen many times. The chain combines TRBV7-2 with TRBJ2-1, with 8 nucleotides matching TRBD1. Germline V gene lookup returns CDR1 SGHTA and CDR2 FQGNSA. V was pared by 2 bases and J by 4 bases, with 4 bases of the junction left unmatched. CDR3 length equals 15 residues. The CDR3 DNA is TGTGCCAGCAGCTTAACAGGGGGAGAGTACAATGAGCAGTTCTTC. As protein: CASSLTGGEYNEQFF.

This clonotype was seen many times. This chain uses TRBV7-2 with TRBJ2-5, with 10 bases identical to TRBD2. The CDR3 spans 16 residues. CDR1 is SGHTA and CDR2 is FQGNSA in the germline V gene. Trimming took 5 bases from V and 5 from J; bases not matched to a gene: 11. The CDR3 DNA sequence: TGTGCCAGCAGCCCTAGCCCCACTAGCGGGATTGAGACCCAGTACTTC. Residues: CASSPSPTSGIETQYF.

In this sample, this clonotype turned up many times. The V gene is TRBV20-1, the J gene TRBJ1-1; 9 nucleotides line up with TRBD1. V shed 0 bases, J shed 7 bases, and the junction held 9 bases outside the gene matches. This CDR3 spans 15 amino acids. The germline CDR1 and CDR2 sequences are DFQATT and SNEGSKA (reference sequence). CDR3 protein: CSARDKDRGTYEAFF. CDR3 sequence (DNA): TGCAGTGCTAGAGATAAGGACAGGGGAACCTATGAAGCTTTCTTT.

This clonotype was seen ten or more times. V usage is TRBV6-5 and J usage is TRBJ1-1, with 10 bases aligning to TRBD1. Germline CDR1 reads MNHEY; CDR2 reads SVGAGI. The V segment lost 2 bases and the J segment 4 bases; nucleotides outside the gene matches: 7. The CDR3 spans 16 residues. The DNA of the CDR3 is TGTGCCAGCAGTTACGATGTGTGGACAGGGGGCACTGAAGCTTTCTTT. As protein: CASSYDVWTGGTEAFF.

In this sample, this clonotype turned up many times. This CDR3 is CASSLQGISTDTQYF. CDR3 DNA: TGCGCCAGCAGCTTGCAGGGGATTAGCACAGATACGCAGTATTTT. The chain uses TRBV5-1 and TRBJ2-3; TRBD1 is a possible D gene (6 bases). CDR1 and CDR2 from the germline V gene are SGHRS and YFSETQ. The CDR3 is 15 amino acids. Trimming removed 1 base from V and 0 bases from J, with 9 bases in between.

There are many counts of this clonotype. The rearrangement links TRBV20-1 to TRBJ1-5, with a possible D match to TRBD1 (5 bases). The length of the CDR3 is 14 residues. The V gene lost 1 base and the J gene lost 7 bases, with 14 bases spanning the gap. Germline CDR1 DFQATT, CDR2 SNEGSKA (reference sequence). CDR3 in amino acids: CSARAAGPGQPQHF. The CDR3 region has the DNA TGCAGTGCTAGAGCGGCAGGGCCTGGGCAGCCCCAGCATTTT.

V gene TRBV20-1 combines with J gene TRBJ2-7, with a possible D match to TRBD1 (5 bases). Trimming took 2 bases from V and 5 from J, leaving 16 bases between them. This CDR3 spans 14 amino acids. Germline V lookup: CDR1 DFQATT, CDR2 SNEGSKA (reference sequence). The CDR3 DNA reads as TGCAGTGCTAGACTTCGTGGCAGGGTAAACGAGCAGTACTTC. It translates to CSARLRGRVNEQYF.

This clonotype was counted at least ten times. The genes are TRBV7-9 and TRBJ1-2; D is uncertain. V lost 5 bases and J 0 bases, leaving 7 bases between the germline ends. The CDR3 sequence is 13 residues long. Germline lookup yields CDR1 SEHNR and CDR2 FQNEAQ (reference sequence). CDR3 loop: CASSPGTNYGYTF. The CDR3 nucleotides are TGTGCCAGCAGCCCCGGGACTAACTATGGCTACACCTTC. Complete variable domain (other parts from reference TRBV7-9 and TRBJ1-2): DTGVSQNPRHKITKRGQNVTFRCDPISEHNRLYWYRQTLGQGPEFLTYFQNEAQLEKSRLLSDRFSAERPKGSFSTLEIQRTEQGDSAMYLCASSPGTNYGYTFGSGTRLTVV.

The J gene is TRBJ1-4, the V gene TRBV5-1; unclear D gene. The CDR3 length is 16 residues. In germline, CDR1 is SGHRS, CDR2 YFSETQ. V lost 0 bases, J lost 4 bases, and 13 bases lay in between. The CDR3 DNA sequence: TGCGCCAGCAGCTTGGCCGGCAGCCATCATAATGAAAAACTGTTTTTT. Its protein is CASSLAGSHHNEKLFF.

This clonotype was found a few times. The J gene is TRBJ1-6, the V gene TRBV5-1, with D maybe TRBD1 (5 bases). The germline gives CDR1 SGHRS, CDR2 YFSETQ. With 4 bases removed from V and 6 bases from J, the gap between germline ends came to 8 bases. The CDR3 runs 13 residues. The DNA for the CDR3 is TGCGCCAGCAGCGAGGGGAGTAATTCACCCCTCCACTTT. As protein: CASSEGSNSPLHF.

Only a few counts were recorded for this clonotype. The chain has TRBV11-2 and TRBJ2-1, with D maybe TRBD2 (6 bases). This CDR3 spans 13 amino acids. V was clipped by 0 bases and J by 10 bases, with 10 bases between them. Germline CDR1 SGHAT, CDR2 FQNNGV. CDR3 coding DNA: TGTGCCAGCAGCTTAGAGTCCGGAGGGGAGCAGTTCTTC. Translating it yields CASSLESGGEQFF.

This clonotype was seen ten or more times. The CDR3 is CASSLVGAGDSYEQYF. In nucleotides, the CDR3 is TGTGCCAGCAGCTTAGTAGGAGCAGGGGACTCCTACGAGCAGTACTTC. V usage is TRBV7-9 and J usage is TRBJ2-7; a possible D gene is TRBD1 (6 bases). The length of the CDR3 is 16 residues. The germline V gene encodes CDR1 SEHNR and CDR2 FQNEAQ (reference sequence). Trimming took 1 base from V and 0 from J, leaving 13 bases between them.

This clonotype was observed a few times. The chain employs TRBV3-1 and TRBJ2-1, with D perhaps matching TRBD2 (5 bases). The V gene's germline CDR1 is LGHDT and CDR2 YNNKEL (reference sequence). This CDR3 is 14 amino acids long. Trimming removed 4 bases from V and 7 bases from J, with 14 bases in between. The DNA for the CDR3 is TGTGCCAGCAGCCCCCCGGGCGGGTTTAATGAGCAGTTCTTC. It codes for CASSPPGGFNEQFF.

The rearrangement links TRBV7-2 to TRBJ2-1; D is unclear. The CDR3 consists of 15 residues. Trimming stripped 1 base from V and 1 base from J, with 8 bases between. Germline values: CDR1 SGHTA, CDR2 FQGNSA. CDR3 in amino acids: CASSLEGRSYNEQFF. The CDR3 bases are TGTGCCAGCAGCTTAGAGGGCCGGTCCTACAATGAGCAGTTCTTC.

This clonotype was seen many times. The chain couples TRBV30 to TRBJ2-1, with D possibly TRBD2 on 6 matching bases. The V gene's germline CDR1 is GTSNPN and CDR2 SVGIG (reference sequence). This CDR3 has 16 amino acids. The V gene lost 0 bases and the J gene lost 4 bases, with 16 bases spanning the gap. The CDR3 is CAWSVLGGTIYNEQFF. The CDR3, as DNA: TGTGCCTGGAGTGTACTTGGCGGGACGATATACAATGAGCAGTTCTTC.

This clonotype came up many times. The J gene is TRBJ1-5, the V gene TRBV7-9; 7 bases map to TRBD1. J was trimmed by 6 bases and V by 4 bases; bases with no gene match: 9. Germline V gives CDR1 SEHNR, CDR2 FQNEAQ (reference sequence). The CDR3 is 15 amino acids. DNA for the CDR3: TGTGCCAGCAGCTCCCAGGGGGTAGGAAGTCAGCCCCAGCATTTT. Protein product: CASSSQGVGSQPQHF.

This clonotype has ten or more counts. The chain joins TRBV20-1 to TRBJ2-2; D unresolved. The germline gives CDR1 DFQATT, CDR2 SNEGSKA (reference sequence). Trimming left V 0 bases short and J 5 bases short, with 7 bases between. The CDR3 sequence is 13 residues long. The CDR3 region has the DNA TGCAGTGCTAGAGATGAAATAACCGGGGAGCTGTTTTTT. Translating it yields CSARDEITGELFF.

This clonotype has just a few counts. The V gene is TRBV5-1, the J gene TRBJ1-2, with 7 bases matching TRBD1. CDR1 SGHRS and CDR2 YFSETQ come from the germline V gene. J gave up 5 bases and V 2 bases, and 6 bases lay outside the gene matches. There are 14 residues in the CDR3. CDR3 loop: CASSLQGQEYGYTF. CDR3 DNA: TGCGCCAGCAGCTTACAAGGACAGGAATATGGCTACACCTTC.

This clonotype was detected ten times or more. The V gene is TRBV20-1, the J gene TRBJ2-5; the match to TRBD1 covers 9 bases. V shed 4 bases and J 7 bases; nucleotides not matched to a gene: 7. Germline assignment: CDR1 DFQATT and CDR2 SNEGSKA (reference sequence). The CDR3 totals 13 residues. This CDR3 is CSATKTGGGTQYF. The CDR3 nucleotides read TGCAGTGCTACCAAGACAGGGGGTGGGACCCAGTACTTC.

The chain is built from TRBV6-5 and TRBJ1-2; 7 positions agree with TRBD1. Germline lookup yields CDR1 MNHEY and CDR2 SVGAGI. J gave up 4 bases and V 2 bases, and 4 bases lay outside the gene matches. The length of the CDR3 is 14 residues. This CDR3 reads CASSYLGQLYGYTF. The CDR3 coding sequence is TGTGCCAGCAGTTACCTGGGACAGCTCTATGGCTACACCTTC.

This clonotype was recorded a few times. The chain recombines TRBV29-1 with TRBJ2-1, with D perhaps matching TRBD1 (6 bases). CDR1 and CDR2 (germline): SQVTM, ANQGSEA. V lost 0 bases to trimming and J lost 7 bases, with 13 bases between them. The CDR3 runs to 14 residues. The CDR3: CSVEEAGAGNEQFF. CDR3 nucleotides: TGCAGCGTTGAAGAGGCAGGGGCTGGAAATGAGCAGTTCTTC.

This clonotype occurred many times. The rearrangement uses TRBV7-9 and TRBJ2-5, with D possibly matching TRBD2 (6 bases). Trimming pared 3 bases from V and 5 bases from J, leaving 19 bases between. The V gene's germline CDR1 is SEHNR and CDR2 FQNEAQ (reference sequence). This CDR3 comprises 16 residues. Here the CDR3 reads CASSFVSRGFGETQYF. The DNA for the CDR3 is TGTGCCAGCAGCTTTGTATCTCGGGGGTTTGGCGAGACCCAGTACTTC.

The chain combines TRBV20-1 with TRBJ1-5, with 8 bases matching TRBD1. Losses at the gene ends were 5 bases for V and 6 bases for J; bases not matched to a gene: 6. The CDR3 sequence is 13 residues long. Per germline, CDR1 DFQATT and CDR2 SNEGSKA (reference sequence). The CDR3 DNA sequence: TGCAGTGCTCCCGGACAGGGAGGTCAGCCCCAGCATTTT. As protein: CSAPGQGGQPQHF.

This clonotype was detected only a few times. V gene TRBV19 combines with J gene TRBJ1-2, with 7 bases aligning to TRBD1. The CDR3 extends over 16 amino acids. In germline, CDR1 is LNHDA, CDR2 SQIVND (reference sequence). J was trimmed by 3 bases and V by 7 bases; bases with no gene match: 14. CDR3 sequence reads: CASTSYRDRIHYGYTF. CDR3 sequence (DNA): TGTGCCAGTACCTCTTACCGGGACAGAATACACTATGGCTACACCTTC.

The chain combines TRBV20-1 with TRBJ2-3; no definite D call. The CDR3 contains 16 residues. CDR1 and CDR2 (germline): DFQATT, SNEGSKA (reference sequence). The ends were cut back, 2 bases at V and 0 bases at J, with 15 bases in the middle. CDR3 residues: CSARTLGSSSTDTQYF. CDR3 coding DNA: TGCAGTGCTAGAACTCTCGGTAGTTCTAGCACAGATACGCAGTATTTT.

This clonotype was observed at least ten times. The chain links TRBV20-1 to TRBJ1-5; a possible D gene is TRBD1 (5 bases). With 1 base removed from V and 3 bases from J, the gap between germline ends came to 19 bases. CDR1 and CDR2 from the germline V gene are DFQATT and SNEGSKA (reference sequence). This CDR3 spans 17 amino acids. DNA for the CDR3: TGCAGTGCTAGAGCCGAGTCCGACAGCACCGTCAATCAGCCCCAGCATTTT. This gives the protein CSARAESDSTVNQPQHF.

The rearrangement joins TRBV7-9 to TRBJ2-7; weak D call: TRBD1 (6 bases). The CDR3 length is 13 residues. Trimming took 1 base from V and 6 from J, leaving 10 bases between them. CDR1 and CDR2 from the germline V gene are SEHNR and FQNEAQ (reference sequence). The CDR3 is CASSLGQVREQYF. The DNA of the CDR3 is TGTGCCAGCAGCTTAGGACAGGTCCGCGAGCAGTACTTC.

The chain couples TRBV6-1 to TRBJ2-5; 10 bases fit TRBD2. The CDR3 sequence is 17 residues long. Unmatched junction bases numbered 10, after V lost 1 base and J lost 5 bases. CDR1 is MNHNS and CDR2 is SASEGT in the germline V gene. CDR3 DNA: TGTGCCAGCAGTGAAGGAGTTAGCGGGGGGACCAGGGAGACCCAGTACTTC. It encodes CASSEGVSGGTRETQYF.

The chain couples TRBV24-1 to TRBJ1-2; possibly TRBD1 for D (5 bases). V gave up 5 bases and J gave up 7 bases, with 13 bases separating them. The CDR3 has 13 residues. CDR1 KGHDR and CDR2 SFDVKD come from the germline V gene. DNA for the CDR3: TGTGCCACCAGTGCGGAAGTGGGGCTTGGCTACACCTTC. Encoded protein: CATSAEVGLGYTF.